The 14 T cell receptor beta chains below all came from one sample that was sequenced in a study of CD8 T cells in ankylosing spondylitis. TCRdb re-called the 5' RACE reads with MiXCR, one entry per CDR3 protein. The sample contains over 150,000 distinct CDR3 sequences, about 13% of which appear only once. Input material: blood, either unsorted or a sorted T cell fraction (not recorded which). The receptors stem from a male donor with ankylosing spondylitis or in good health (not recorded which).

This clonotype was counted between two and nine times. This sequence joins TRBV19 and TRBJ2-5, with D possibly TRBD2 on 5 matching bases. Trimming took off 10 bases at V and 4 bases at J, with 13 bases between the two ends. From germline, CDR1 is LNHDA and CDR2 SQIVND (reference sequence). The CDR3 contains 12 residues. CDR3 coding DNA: TGTGCCACCAGTGGACTTACAGAGACCCAGTACTTC. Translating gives CATSGLTETQYF.

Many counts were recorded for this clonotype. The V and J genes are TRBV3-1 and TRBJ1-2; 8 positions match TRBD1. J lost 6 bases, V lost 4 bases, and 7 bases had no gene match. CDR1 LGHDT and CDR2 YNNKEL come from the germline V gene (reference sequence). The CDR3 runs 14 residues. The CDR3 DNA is TGTGCCAGCAGCCCGACAGGGGCCAGGGATGGCTACACCTTC. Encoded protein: CASSPTGARDGYTF. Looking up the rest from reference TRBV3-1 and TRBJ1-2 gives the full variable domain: DTAVSQTPKYLVTQMGNDKSIKCEQNLGHDTMYWYKQDSKKFLKIMFSYNNKELIINETVPNRFSPKSPDKAHLNLHINSLELGDSAVYFCASSPTGARDGYTFGSGTRLTVV.

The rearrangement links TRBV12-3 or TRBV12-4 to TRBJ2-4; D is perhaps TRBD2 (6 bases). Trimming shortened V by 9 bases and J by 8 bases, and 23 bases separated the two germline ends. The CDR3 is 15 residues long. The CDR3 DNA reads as TGTGCCAGTTGCCTGGGAAGGGAGGTGGGATACATTCAGTACTTC. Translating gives CASCLGREVGYIQYF.

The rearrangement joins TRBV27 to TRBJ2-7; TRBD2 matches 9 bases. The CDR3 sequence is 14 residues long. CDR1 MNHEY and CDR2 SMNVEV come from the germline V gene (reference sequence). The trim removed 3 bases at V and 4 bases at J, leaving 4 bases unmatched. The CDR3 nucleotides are TGTGCCAGCAGTTTGCGGGGGGGCCTTTACGAGCAGTACTTC. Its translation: CASSLRGGLYEQYF.

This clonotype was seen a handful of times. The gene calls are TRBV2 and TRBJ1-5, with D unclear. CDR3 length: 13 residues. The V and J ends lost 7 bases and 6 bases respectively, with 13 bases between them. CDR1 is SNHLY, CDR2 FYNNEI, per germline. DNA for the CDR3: TGTGCCAGCAATCCCGTGCTAACTCAGCCCCAGCATTTT. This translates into CASNPVLTQPQHF.

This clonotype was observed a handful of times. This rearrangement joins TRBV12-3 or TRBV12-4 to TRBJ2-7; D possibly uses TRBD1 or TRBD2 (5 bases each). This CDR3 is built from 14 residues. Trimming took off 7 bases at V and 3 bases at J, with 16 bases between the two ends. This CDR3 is CASNTGTKVYEQYF. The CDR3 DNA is TGTGCCAGCAACACCGGGACCAAGGTCTACGAGCAGTACTTC.

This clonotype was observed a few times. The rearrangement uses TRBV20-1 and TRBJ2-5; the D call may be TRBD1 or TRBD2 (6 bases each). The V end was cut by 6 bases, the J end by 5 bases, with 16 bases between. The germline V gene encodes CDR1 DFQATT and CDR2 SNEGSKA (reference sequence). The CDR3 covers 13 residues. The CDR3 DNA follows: TGCAGTGCGGCGGGACACCCTCGGGAGACCCAGTACTTC. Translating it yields CSAAGHPRETQYF.

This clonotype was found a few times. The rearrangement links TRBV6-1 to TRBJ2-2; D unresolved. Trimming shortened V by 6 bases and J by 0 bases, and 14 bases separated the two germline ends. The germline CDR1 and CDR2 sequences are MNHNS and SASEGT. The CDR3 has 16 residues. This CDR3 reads CASSRTDVTNTGELFF. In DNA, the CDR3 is TGTGCCAGCAGCAGGACGGACGTTACGAACACCGGGGAGCTGTTTTTT.

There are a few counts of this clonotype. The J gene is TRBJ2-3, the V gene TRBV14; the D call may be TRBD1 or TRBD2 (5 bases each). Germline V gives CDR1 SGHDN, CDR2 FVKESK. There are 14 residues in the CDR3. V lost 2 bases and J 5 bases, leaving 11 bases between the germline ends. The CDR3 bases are TGTGCCAGCAGCCAATGGGACGGAGGAGATACGCAGTATTTT. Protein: CASSQWDGGDTQYF.

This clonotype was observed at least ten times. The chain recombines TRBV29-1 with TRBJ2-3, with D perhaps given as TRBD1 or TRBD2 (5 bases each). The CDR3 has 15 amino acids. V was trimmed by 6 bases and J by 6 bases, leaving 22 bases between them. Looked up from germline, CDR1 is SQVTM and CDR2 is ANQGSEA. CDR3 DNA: TGCAGCGTGGCCGGGACGGTCGGCACCCGGGATACGCAGTATTTT. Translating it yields CSVAGTVGTRDTQYF.

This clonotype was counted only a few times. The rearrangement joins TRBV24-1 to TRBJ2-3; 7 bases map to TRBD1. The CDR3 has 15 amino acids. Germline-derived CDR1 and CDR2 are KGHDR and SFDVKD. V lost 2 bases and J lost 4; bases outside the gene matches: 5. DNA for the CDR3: TGTGCCACCAGTGATTCCAACACAGGGGCAGATACGCAGTATTTT. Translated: CATSDSNTGADTQYF.

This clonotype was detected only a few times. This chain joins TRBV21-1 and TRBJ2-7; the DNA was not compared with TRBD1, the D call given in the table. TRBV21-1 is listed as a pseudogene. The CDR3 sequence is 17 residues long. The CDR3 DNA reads TGTGCCAGCAGCAAAAGGACGCGGGGACAGGGGTTCCTCGAGCAGTACTTC. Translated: CASSKRTRGQGFLEQYF.

The CDR3 loop reads CASSPGTVVNQPQHF. DNA of the CDR3: TGTGCCAGCAGCCCAGGGACAGTCGTCAATCAGCCCCAGCATTTT. The V call is TRBV11-2, the J call TRBJ1-5; 7 positions match TRBD1. After removal of 5 bases from V and 3 bases from J, the junction contained 7 bases not matched to a gene. This CDR3 has 15 amino acids. Germline CDR1 and CDR2: SGHAT and FQNNGV.

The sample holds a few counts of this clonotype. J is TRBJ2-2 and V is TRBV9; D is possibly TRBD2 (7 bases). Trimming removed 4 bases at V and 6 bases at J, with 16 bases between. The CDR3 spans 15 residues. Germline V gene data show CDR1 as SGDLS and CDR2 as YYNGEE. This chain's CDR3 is CASSLGGGMAGELFF. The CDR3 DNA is TGTGCCAGCAGCCTAGGGGGGGGAATGGCCGGGGAGCTGTTTTTT. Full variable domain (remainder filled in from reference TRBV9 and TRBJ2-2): DSGVTQTPKHLITATGQRVTLRCSPRSGDLSVYWYQQSLDQGLQFLIQYYNGEERAKGNILERFSAQQFPDLHSELNLSSLELGDSALYFCASSLGGGMAGELFFGEGSRLTVL.